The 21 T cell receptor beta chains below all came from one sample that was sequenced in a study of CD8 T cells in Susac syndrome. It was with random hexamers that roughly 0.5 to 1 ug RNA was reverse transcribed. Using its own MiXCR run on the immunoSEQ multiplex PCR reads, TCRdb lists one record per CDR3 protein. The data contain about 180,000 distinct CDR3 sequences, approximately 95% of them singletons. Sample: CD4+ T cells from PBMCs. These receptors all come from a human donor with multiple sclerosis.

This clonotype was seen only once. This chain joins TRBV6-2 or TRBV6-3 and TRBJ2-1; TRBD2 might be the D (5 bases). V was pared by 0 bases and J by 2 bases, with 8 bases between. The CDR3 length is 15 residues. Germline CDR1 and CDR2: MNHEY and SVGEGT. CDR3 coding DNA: TGTGCCAGCAGTTACTCAAGGGAGACCTACAATGAGCAGTTCTTC. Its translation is CASSYSRETYNEQFF.

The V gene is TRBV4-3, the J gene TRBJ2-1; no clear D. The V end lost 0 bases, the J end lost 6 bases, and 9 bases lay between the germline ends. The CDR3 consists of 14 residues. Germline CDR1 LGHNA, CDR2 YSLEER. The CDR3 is CASSQDLVVNEQFF. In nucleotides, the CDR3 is TGCGCCAGCAGCCAAGATCTCGTGGTCAATGAGCAGTTCTTC.

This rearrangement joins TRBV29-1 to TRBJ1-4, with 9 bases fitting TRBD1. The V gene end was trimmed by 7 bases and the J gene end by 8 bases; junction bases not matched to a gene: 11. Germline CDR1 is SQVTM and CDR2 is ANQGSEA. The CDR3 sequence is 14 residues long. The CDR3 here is CSGITGGAREKLFF. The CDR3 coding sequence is TGCAGCGGCATAACAGGGGGCGCAAGGGAAAAACTGTTTTTT.

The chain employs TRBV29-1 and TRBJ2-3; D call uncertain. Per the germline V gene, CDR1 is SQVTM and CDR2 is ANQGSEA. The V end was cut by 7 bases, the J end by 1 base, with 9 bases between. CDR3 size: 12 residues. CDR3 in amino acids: CSGEGGTDTQYF. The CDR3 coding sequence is TGCAGCGGGGAAGGAGGCACAGATACGCAGTATTTT.

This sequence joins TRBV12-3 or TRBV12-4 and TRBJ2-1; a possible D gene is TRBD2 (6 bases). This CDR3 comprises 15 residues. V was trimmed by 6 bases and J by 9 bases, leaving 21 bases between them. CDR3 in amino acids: CASSSFIGTLSEQFF. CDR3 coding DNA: TGTGCCAGCAGCTCATTTATTGGGACTCTCAGTGAGCAGTTCTTC.

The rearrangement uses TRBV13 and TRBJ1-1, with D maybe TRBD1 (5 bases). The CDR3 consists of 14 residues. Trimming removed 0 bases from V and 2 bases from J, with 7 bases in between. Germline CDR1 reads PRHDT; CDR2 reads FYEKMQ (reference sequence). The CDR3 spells CASSLGWGNTEAFF. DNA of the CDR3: TGTGCCAGCAGCTTAGGATGGGGCAACACTGAAGCTTTCTTT.

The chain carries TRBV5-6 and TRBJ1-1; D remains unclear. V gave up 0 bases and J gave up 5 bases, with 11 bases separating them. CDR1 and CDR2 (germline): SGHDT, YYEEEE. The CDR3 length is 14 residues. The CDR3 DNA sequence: TGTGCCAGCAGCTTGGTGGGATTGGGTACTGAAGCTTTCTTT. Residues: CASSLVGLGTEAFF.

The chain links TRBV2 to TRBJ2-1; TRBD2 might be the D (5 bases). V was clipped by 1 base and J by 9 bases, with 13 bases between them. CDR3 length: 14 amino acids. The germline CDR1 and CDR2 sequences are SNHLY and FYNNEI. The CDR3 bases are TGTGCCAGCAGTGAAGTGGTCTCCGAGGGTGAGCAGTTCTTC. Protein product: CASSEVVSEGEQFF.

DNA for the CDR3: TGTGCCAGCAGTTACACGACAGCTAACTATGGCTACACCTTC. Encoded protein: CASSYTTANYGYTF. V usage is TRBV6-5 and J usage is TRBJ1-2, with D possibly matching TRBD1 (5 bases). Germline V gives CDR1 MNHEY, CDR2 SVGAGI. The CDR3 length is 14 residues. V was cut by 2 bases and J by 0 bases, with 7 bases left in between.

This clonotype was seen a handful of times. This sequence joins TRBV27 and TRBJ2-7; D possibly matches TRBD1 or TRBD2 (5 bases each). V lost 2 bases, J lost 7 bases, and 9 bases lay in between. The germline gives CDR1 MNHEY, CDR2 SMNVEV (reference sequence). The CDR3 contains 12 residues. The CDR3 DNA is TGTGCCAGCAGTTTAACGGGGCTTGAGCAGTACTTC. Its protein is CASSLTGLEQYF.

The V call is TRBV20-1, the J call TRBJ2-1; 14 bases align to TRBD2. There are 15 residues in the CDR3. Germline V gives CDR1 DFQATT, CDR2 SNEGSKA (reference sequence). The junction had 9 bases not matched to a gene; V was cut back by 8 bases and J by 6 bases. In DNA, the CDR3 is TGCAGTTCAACCCCGACTAGCGGGGGGGCCAATGAGCAGTTCTTC. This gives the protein CSSTPTSGGANEQFF.

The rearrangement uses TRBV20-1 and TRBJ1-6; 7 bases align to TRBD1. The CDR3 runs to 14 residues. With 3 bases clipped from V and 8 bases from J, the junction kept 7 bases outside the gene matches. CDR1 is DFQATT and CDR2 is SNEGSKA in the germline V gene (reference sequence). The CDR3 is CSAREGAMDSPLHF. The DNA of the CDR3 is TGCAGTGCTAGGGAGGGGGCAATGGATTCACCCCTCCACTTT.

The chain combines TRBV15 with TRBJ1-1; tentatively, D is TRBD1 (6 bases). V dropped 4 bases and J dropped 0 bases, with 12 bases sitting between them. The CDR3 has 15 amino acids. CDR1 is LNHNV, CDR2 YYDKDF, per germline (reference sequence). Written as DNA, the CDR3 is TGTGCCACCAGCACTGCCACAGGGATGAACACTGAAGCTTTCTTT. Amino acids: CATSTATGMNTEAFF.

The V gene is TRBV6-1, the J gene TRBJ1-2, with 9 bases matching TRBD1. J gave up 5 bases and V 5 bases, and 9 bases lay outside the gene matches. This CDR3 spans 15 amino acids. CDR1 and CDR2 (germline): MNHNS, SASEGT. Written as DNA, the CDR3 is TGTGCCAGCAGTACAGGGGGCCTCGCTCCGTATGGCTACACCTTC. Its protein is CASSTGGLAPYGYTF.

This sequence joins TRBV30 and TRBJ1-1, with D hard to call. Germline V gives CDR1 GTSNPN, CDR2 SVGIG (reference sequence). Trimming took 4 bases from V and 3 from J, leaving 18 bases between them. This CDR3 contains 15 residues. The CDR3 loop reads CAWTYSPWADTEAFF. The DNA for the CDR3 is TGTGCCTGGACCTATTCGCCCTGGGCCGACACTGAAGCTTTCTTT.

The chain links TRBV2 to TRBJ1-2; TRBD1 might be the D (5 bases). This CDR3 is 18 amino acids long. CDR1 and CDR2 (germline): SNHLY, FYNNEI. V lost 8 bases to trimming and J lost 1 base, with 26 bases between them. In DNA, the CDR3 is TGTGCCAGCCACTCGCAACCCTCCGGGGCCTACCTTAACTATGGCTACACCTTC. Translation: CASHSQPSGAYLNYGYTF. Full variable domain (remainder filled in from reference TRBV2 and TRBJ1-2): EPEVTQTPSHQVTQMGQEVILRCVPISNHLYFYWYRQILGQKVEFLVSFYNNEISEKSEIFDDQFSVERPDGSNFTLKIRSTKLEDSAMYFCASHSQPSGAYLNYGYTFGSGTRLTVV.

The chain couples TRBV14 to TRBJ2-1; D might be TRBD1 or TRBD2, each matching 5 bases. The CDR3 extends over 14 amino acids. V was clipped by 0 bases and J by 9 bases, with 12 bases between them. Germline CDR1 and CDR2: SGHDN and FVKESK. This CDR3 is CASSQDSRGPEQFF. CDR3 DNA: TGTGCCAGCAGCCAAGATTCGAGGGGCCCTGAGCAGTTCTTC.

The CDR3 here is CASSGPGAWDTEAFF. The CDR3 DNA reads TGTGCCAGCAGCGGCCCGGGGGCGTGGGACACTGAAGCTTTCTTT. The chain joins TRBV9 to TRBJ1-1, with a tentative D call TRBD1 (6 bases). Germline V gene lookup returns CDR1 SGDLS and CDR2 YYNGEE. The CDR3 sequence is 15 residues long. Trimming pared 3 bases from V and 3 bases from J, leaving 15 bases between.

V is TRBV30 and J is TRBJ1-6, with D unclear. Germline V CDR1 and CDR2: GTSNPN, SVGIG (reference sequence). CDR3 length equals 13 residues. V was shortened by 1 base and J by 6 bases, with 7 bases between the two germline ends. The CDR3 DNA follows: TGTGCCTGGAGTGGGCAGGCTAATTCACCCCTCCACTTT. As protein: CAWSGQANSPLHF.

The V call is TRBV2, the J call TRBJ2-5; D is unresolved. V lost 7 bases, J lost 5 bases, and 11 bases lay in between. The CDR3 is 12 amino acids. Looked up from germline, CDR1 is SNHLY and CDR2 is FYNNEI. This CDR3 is CASKPESETQYF. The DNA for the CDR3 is TGTGCCAGCAAACCCGAATCCGAGACCCAGTACTTC.

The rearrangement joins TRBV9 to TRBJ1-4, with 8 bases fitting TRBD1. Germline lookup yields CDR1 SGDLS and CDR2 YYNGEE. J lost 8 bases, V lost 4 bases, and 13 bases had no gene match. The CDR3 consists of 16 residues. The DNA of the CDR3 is TGTGCCAGCAGCCCAAGAGGACAGGGAGGGTCCGAAAAACTGTTTTTT. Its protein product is CASSPRGQGGSEKLFF.